This TCR beta chain is drawn from a study of cytomegalovirus exposure and HLA in healthy donors. Produced via immunoSEQ multiplex PCR; TCRdb's table is partial and in-frame only. The sample has roughly 150,000 clones, approximately 81% seen once. CDR1 MNHEY and CDR2 SVGAGI come from the germline V gene. J gave up 0 bases and V 8 bases, and 3 bases lay outside the gene matches. The CDR3 length is 13 residues. Material for sequencing was PBMCs. The genes are TRBV6-5 and TRBJ1-1; 7 bases are a match to TRBD1. This TCR was sampled from a young man in good health and CMV-seropositive. CDR3 DNA: TGTGCCAGCGGAGGGGGCCTGAACACTGAAGCTTTCTTT. This gives the protein CASGGGLNTEAFF.